This record covers a single T cell receptor beta chain. Which antigen it targets is not known. It has no much larger one-base neighbor in the sample; base qualities were not kept. RNA was extracted using the RNeasy kit, and roughly 0.5 to 1 ug of the RNA was reverse transcribed with random hexamers. The immunoSEQ multiplex PCR assay, covering 54 Vbeta and 13 Jbeta segments, was used to amplify TCR beta CDR3 regions. To correct PCR amplification bias, a synthetic template baseline was used for both primer optimization and computational correction. Regarding the original processing steps: Reads were annotated to V, D and J genes per IMGT and analyzed with immunoSEQ Analyzer, keeping only productive sequences. Clonality was computed as one minus Shannon entropy normalized by log2 of the number of productive unique sequences. For each patient and control, public and private clones were evaluated within the 100 most prevalent clones. Clones were defined as Susac-specific if absent from the healthy and MS cohorts, from around 1,000 published viral clones and from other ImmuneACCESS disease sequences. TCRdb reprocessing: public reads trimmed at Q25 with fastp, clones called with MiXCR, in-frame beta chains kept. Every distinct CDR3 protein forms one entry, paired with its most common genes and DNA. These V and J calls are TCRdb output, not the study's own analysis. The table for this sample lists about 190,000 distinct CDR3 sequences; over 75% of them were counted only once. Approximately 0.09% of the sample goes to the ten largest clones.

The CDR3 runs 14 amino acids, cysteine and phenylalanine included. Just the 42-base CDR3 DNA is kept, in frame starting at base 1. Trimming removed 5 bases from V and 6 bases from J; the gene matches leave 9 bases unexplained. Per the germline V gene (reference sequence), DFQATT is the CDR1 and SNEGSKA is the CDR2. Peripheral blood CD8+ and CD4+ T cells from healthy donors, Susac syndrome patients and multiple sclerosis patients were profiled using high-throughput TCR beta sequencing. Susac syndrome patients met recently defined diagnostic criteria for definite or probable disease. Bulk CD8+ and CD4+ T cells were purified by magnetic negative isolation, while CD8+ TEMRA cells were enriched using FACS. Blood was collected in EDTA tubes and processed within 24 hours, with PBMCs isolated through density gradient centrifugation. PBMCs intended for TCR sequencing were cryopreserved in liquid nitrogen and were subsequently thawed in a 37 degrees C water bath. Purity of sorted or isolated CD4+, CD8+ and CD8+ TEMRA cells was at least 90%.

The data derive from a study of CD8 T cells in Susac syndrome (dated by TCRdb to the late 2010s). The study in broad terms: Among the Susac syndrome patients who were sequenced, clinically active disease was present in about six and clinical remission was observed in under ten. At blood withdrawal, Susac syndrome patients were either therapy-naive, taking corticosteroids (in some cases with IVIg as well), or taking IVIg alone. The study used repertoire sequencing to test whether antigen drove CD8+ T cell activation and differentiation in Susac syndrome.

The paper as a whole reports these results and caveats: No clonal expansion was detected in the CD4+ T cell repertoire of Susac syndrome patients. The number of individuals in the TCR sequencing and HLA analysis was recognized as being relatively small.

The rearranged segments are TRBV20-1 and TRBJ1-5, with TRBD1 identical over 8 junction bases. The sequencing sample was made of CD4+ T cells from PBMCs. This TCR was recovered from a human donor with Susac syndrome. The nucleotide sequence reads as follows: TGCAGTGCTCGCGGAGGACAGGGCAGTCAGCCCCAGCATTTT. This encodes CSARGGQGSQPQHF.